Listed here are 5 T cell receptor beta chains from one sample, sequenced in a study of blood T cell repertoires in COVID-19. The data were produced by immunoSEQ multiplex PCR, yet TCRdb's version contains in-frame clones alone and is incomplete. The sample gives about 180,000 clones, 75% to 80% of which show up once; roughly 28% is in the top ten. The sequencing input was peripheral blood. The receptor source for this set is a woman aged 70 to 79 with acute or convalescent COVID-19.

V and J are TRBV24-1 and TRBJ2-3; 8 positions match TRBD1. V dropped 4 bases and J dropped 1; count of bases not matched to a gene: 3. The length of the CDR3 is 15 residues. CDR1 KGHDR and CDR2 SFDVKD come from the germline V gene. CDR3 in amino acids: CATSETGGRTDTQYF. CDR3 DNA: TGTGCCACCAGTGAAACAGGGGGTCGCACAGATACGCAGTATTTT.

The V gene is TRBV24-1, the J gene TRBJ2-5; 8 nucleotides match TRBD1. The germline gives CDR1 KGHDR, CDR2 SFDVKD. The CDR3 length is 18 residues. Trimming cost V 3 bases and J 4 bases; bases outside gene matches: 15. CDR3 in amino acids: CATSDTKPTGGSGETQYF. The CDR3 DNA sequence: TGTGCCACCAGTGATACCAAACCTACAGGGGGGTCGGGAGAGACCCAGTACTTC.

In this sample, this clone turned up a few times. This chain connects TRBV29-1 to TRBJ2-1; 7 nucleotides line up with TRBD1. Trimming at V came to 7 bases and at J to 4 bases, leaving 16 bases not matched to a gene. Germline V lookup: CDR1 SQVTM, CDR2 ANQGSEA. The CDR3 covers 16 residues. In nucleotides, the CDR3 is TGCAGCGGAGCTTCGGACAGGCCTCTTGGATACAATGAGCAGTTCTTC. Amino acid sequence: CSGASDRPLGYNEQFF.

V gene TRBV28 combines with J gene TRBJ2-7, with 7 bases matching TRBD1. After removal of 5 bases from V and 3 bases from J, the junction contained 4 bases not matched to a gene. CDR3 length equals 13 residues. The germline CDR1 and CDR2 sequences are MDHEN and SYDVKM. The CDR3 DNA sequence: TGTGCCAGCAGTGAGGACAGGATCTACGAGCAGTACTTC. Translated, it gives CASSEDRIYEQYF.

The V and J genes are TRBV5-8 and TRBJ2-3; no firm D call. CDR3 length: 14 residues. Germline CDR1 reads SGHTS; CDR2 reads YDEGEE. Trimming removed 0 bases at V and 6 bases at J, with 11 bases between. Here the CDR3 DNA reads TGTGCCAGCAGCTTGGGCGATAGTATGGATACGCAGTATTTT. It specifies CASSLGDSMDTQYF.